A selection of T cell receptor beta chains follows, all from one sample in a study of blood T cell repertoires in COVID-19. Clones were read by immunoSEQ multiplex PCR, and TCRdb kept only the in-frame ones, dropping some. The repertoire consists of some 250,000 clones, with 75% to 90% occurring once and the leading ten covering over 1.5%. The material sequenced was peripheral blood. The receptors here all came from a man aged 25 to 40 with active or convalescent COVID-19. CDR3s include the opening cysteine and the closing phenylalanine or tryptophan. The order of the fields is clone size, D gene, V gene, J gene, CDR3 DNA, CDR3 protein. The D gene is left open where the match is weak. For some rows the clone size is stated as once, few or many, or as a class when expanded; others skip it.

clone size: once
D gene: TRBD1
V gene: TRBV7-2
J gene: TRBJ1-1
CDR3 DNA: TGTGCCAGCAGCTTAGCCCGACAGGGGGCTTCGAACACTGAAGCTTTCTTT
CDR3 protein: CASSLARQGASNTEAFF

clone size: .
D gene: TRBD2
V gene: TRBV6-2/TRBV6-3
J gene: TRBJ2-5
CDR3 DNA: TGTGCCAGCAGCAATAGCGGGGGGGCTTTGGAGACCCAGTACTTC
CDR3 protein: CASSNSGGALETQYF

clone size: .
D gene: TRBD1
V gene: TRBV7-9
J gene: TRBJ2-7
CDR3 DNA: TGTGCCAGCAGCTTATCCGGGACAGGGGGCTACGAGCAGTACTTC
CDR3 protein: CASSLSGTGGYEQYF

clone size: .
D gene: .
V gene: TRBV27
J gene: TRBJ1-1
CDR3 DNA: TGTGCCAGCAGTTTATACCCGACAGGAATCAAGAACACTGAAGCTTTCTTT
CDR3 protein: CASSLYPTGIKNTEAFF

clone size: .
D gene: .
V gene: TRBV6-6
J gene: TRBJ1-2
CDR3 DNA: TGTGCCAGCAGGGCGCCGGGAGGCATGGGGGGCTACACCTTC
CDR3 protein: CASRAPGGMGGYTF

clone size: .
D gene: TRBD2
V gene: TRBV12-3/TRBV12-4
J gene: TRBJ2-5
CDR3 DNA: TGTGCCAGCTCTAGCGGGGGGGCCGGTACCCAGTACTTC
CDR3 protein: CASSSGGAGTQYF

clone size: .
D gene: TRBD2
V gene: TRBV5-3
J gene: TRBJ2-3
CDR3 DNA: TGTGCCAGAAGCCCGCGGGCACTAGCGGGGGCCCATTTCCTCACAGATACGCAGTATTTT
CDR3 protein: CARSPRALAGAHFLTDTQYF

clone size: .
D gene: TRBD1
V gene: TRBV5-1
J gene: TRBJ2-3
CDR3 DNA: TGCGCCAGCAGCTTCAGGGGGCGCGTCACAGATACGCAGTATTTT
CDR3 protein: CASSFRGRVTDTQYF

clone size: .
D gene: .
V gene: TRBV6-2/TRBV6-3
J gene: TRBJ1-5
CDR3 DNA: TGTGCCAGCAGCCAGCCTAATCAGCCCCAGCATTTT
CDR3 protein: CASSQPNQPQHF

clone size: .
D gene: .
V gene: TRBV9
J gene: TRBJ1-5
CDR3 DNA: TGTGCCAGCAGCGTATCTGTAGGGGACAATCAGCCCCAGCATTTT
CDR3 protein: CASSVSVGDNQPQHF

clone size: .
D gene: .
V gene: TRBV4-3
J gene: TRBJ2-2
CDR3 DNA: TGCGCCAGCAGCCAAGAGGCTAGCTCGATCACCGGGGAGCTGTTTTTT
CDR3 protein: CASSQEASSITGELFF

clone size: .
D gene: .
V gene: TRBV5-4
J gene: TRBJ2-7
CDR3 DNA: TGTGCCAGCAGCGTCGACGGGGGAGTTTACGAGCAGTACTTC
CDR3 protein: CASSVDGGVYEQYF

clone size: .
D gene: TRBD1
V gene: TRBV4-1
J gene: TRBJ1-4
CDR3 DNA: TGCGCCAGCAGCCAGCCCGGGACAGGGTCGAATGAAAAACTGTTTTTT
CDR3 protein: CASSQPGTGSNEKLFF

clone size: .
D gene: .
V gene: TRBV10-3
J gene: TRBJ2-7
CDR3 DNA: TGTGCCATCAGTGAGAACGGCTACGAGCAGTACTTC
CDR3 protein: CAISENGYEQYF

clone size: .
D gene: .
V gene: TRBV6-5
J gene: TRBJ1-1
CDR3 DNA: TGTGCCAGCAGTTCCAGGTTCACTGAAGCTTTCTTT
CDR3 protein: CASSSRFTEAFF

clone size: .
D gene: .
V gene: TRBV21-1
J gene: TRBJ2-3
CDR3 DNA: TGTGCCAGCAGCTGGGAGGGGCGCGCAGCAGATACGCAGTATTTT
CDR3 protein: CASSWEGRAADTQYF

clone size: .
D gene: .
V gene: TRBV30
J gene: TRBJ1-2
CDR3 DNA: TGTGCCTGGACTAGGAATGGACAGCTCTATGGCTACACCTTC
CDR3 protein: CAWTRNGQLYGYTF

clone size: .
D gene: TRBD1
V gene: TRBV5-1
J gene: TRBJ2-7
CDR3 DNA: TGCGCCAGCAGCCCCAGCGACAGGGGAGCCTACGAGCAGTACTTC
CDR3 protein: CASSPSDRGAYEQYF

clone size: .
D gene: TRBD2
V gene: TRBV10-2
J gene: TRBJ2-1
CDR3 DNA: TGCGCCAGCAGTGATCTAGCGGGGGGTTATGAGCAGTTCTTC
CDR3 protein: CASSDLAGGYEQFF

clone size: many
D gene: .
V gene: TRBV4-1
J gene: TRBJ1-5
CDR3 DNA: TGCGCCAGCAGCCAAGAATCAACAGGCCGGGGGGAGCAGCCCCAGCATTTT
CDR3 protein: CASSQESTGRGEQPQHF

clone size: .
D gene: TRBD2
V gene: TRBV11-3
J gene: TRBJ2-7
CDR3 DNA: TGTGCCAGCAGCTTAGTTGGCGGGGGCTCCTACGAGCAGTACTTC
CDR3 protein: CASSLVGGGSYEQYF

clone size: .
D gene: .
V gene: TRBV5-1
J gene: TRBJ2-1
CDR3 DNA: TGCGCCAGCAGCTTGATGGGGACAATATACAATGAGCAGTTCTTC
CDR3 protein: CASSLMGTIYNEQFF

clone size: .
D gene: .
V gene: TRBV18
J gene: TRBJ1-1
CDR3 DNA: TGTGCCAGCTCACCGGACAGCATGAACACTGAAGCTTTCTTT
CDR3 protein: CASSPDSMNTEAFF

clone size: .
D gene: .
V gene: TRBV6-6
J gene: TRBJ1-4
CDR3 DNA: TGTGCCAGCAGTTACCAAGGACTGAACAATGAAAAACTGTTTTTT
CDR3 protein: CASSYQGLNNEKLFF

clone size: .
D gene: .
V gene: TRBV27
J gene: TRBJ2-2
CDR3 DNA: TGTGCCAGCAGTTCCCACAGGGAAGTGCTGTTTTTT
CDR3 protein: CASSSHREVLFF

clone size: .
D gene: .
V gene: TRBV7-3
J gene: TRBJ1-5
CDR3 DNA: TGTGCCAGCAGTACAGATAGCAATCAGCCCCAGCATTTT
CDR3 protein: CASSTDSNQPQHF

clone size: .
D gene: .
V gene: TRBV29-1
J gene: TRBJ2-2
CDR3 DNA: TGCAGCGCTCTCACCGGGGAGCTGTTTTTT
CDR3 protein: CSALTGELFF

clone size: .
D gene: TRBD1
V gene: TRBV10-2
J gene: TRBJ1-1
CDR3 DNA: TGCGCCAGCAGTGAGAGACAGGGGACCACTGAAGCTTTCTTT
CDR3 protein: CASSERQGTTEAFF

clone size: .
D gene: TRBD1
V gene: TRBV15
J gene: TRBJ1-3
CDR3 DNA: TGTGCCACCAGCCGGACAGGGTTCGGAAACACCATATATTTT
CDR3 protein: CATSRTGFGNTIYF

clone size: .
D gene: .
V gene: TRBV19
J gene: TRBJ1-2
CDR3 DNA: TGTGCCAGTAGTGACCACAGACCTAACTATGGCTACACCTTC
CDR3 protein: CASSDHRPNYGYTF

clone size: .
D gene: .
V gene: TRBV7-9
J gene: TRBJ2-1
CDR3 DNA: TGTGCCAGTGCCCTAGGTGGCAATGAGCAGTTCTTC
CDR3 protein: CASALGGNEQFF

clone size: .
D gene: .
V gene: TRBV6-2/TRBV6-3
J gene: TRBJ2-7
CDR3 DNA: TGTGCCAGCAGTCCCAGCTCCTACGAGCAGTACTTC
CDR3 protein: CASSPSSYEQYF

clone size: .
D gene: .
V gene: TRBV6-1
J gene: TRBJ2-3
CDR3 DNA: TGTGCCAGCAGTGAATGGGGCGGCCTCGGCACAGATACGCAGTATTTT
CDR3 protein: CASSEWGGLGTDTQYF

clone size: .
D gene: TRBD1
V gene: TRBV7-9
J gene: TRBJ1-4
CDR3 DNA: TGTGCCAGCAGCCTCCCGGGACAGGGCACTGAAAAACTGTTTTTT
CDR3 protein: CASSLPGQGTEKLFF

clone size: .
D gene: TRBD1
V gene: TRBV7-2
J gene: TRBJ2-5
CDR3 DNA: TGTGCCAGCAGCCCCCGATACAGGGGTGAGACCCAGTACTTC
CDR3 protein: CASSPRYRGETQYF

clone size: .
D gene: TRBD2
V gene: TRBV4-1
J gene: TRBJ2-1
CDR3 DNA: TGCGCCAGCAGCCATGGGGCGGGGGACAATGAGCAGTTCTTC
CDR3 protein: CASSHGAGDNEQFF

clone size: .
D gene: .
V gene: TRBV29-1
J gene: TRBJ2-2
CDR3 DNA: TGCAGCGTTGACCATGGACATGCCGGGGAGCTGTTTTTT
CDR3 protein: CSVDHGHAGELFF

clone size: .
D gene: TRBD1
V gene: TRBV30
J gene: TRBJ1-2
CDR3 DNA: TGTGCCCGTACAGGGGGCAGGGGAGATGGCTACACCTTC
CDR3 protein: CARTGGRGDGYTF

clone size: .
D gene: .
V gene: TRBV4-1
J gene: TRBJ2-1
CDR3 DNA: TGCGCCAGCAGCCAAGAACCCCAGGTAGCGGCCCTCGCGGGGAATGAGCAGTTCTTC
CDR3 protein: CASSQEPQVAALAGNEQFF

clone size: .
D gene: TRBD1
V gene: TRBV3-1/TRBV3-2
J gene: TRBJ1-2
CDR3 DNA: TGTGCCAGCAGCCAACTGACAGGGGATTATGGCTACACCTTC
CDR3 protein: CASSQLTGDYGYTF

clone size: few
D gene: TRBD1
V gene: TRBV18
J gene: TRBJ2-3
CDR3 DNA: TGTGCCAGCTCACTTAGACGGGACAGACCCACAGATACGCAGTATTTT
CDR3 protein: CASSLRRDRPTDTQYF

clone size: .
D gene: TRBD2
V gene: TRBV7-9
J gene: TRBJ2-5
CDR3 DNA: TGTGCCAGCAGCTTAGCCACGGGGGGAGAGACCCAGTACTTC
CDR3 protein: CASSLATGGETQYF

clone size: .
D gene: .
V gene: TRBV5-1
J gene: TRBJ2-7
CDR3 DNA: TGCGCCAGCCGGCTTTACGGGGGAAACGAGCAGTACTTC
CDR3 protein: CASRLYGGNEQYF

clone size: .
D gene: .
V gene: TRBV20-1
J gene: TRBJ1-1
CDR3 DNA: TGCAGTGCTAGTAAGGTCTCGGGGGCTTTCTTT
CDR3 protein: CSASKVSGAFF

clone size: .
D gene: TRBD2
V gene: TRBV5-4
J gene: TRBJ2-5
CDR3 DNA: TGTGCCAGCAGCTTGGTTTCTGGCGGGGGGGCCAAGGAGACCCAGTACTTC
CDR3 protein: CASSLVSGGGAKETQYF

clone size: .
D gene: .
V gene: TRBV5-6
J gene: TRBJ2-7
CDR3 DNA: TGTGCCAGCAGCACGACCGACAGATTCTACGAGCAGTACTTC
CDR3 protein: CASSTTDRFYEQYF

clone size: .
D gene: TRBD1
V gene: TRBV6-6
J gene: TRBJ2-7
CDR3 DNA: TGTGCCACTTCTTCGACAGGGGGGAAGTACGAGCAGTACTTC
CDR3 protein: CATSSTGGKYEQYF

clone size: .
D gene: .
V gene: TRBV12-3/TRBV12-4
J gene: TRBJ2-7
CDR3 DNA: TGTGCCAGCAGTTTAAGGGGCTACGAGCAGTACTTC
CDR3 protein: CASSLRGYEQYF

clone size: .
D gene: TRBD1
V gene: TRBV7-8
J gene: TRBJ1-2
CDR3 DNA: TGTGCCAGCAGCTTATTTCTAGCCGGGACAGGGGCTATGTATGGCTACACCTTC
CDR3 protein: CASSLFLAGTGAMYGYTF

clone size: .
D gene: TRBD2
V gene: TRBV7-3
J gene: TRBJ2-5
CDR3 DNA: TGTGCCAGCAGCCGTGGGCCGGGGGGCCAAGAGACCCAGTACTTC
CDR3 protein: CASSRGPGGQETQYF

clone size: .
D gene: .
V gene: TRBV2
J gene: TRBJ2-3
CDR3 DNA: TGTGCCAGCAAGGGCGGGGAGACAGATACGCAGTATTTT
CDR3 protein: CASKGGETDTQYF

clone size: few
D gene: .
V gene: TRBV2
J gene: TRBJ2-7
CDR3 DNA: TGTGCCAGCAGGGCTTGGGGCACCTCCTACGAGCAGTACTTC
CDR3 protein: CASRAWGTSYEQYF

clone size: .
D gene: .
V gene: TRBV6-5
J gene: TRBJ1-5
CDR3 DNA: TGTGCCAGCCTAGGATTAAGCAATCAGCCCCAGCATTTT
CDR3 protein: CASLGLSNQPQHF